The 2 T cell receptor beta chains presented below share a single source sample, sequenced in a study of T-cell reconstitution after alpha-beta-depleted transplantation in children. The TCRbeta library was prepared with unique molecular identifiers. TCRdb redid the calling of the PCR reads with MiXCR, one entry per CDR3 protein. The table has about 980,000 distinct CDR3 sequences, about 29% seen once. The material sequenced was PBMCs, mostly from graft donor cells, taken 360 days after TCRalphabeta/CD19-depleted stem cell transplant. These receptors came from a boy younger than two who had a stem cell transplant for SCID, so the T cells may come from the graft donor.

Only a few counts were recorded for this clonotype. V is TRBV10-3 and J is TRBJ2-7; TRBD1 is a possible D gene (5 bases). CDR1 and CDR2 from the germline V gene are ENHRY and SYGVKD. The CDR3 sequence is 12 residues long. With 6 bases removed from V and 5 bases from J, the gap between germline ends came to 11 bases. CDR3 DNA sequence: TGTGCCATCAGCAGTCAGGGTCACGAGCAGTACTTC. Translating gives CAISSQGHEQYF.

Only a few counts were recorded for this clonotype. The chain employs TRBV19 and TRBJ2-6; D could derive from TRBD1 or TRBD2 (6 bases each). Germline CDR1 LNHDA, CDR2 SQIVND (reference sequence). The germline V and J ends were trimmed by 3 bases and 1 base, with 16 bases remaining between them. The CDR3 loop spans 18 amino acids. Written as DNA, the CDR3 is TGTGCCAGTAGTATTCGGGGCAGGGGAGGATCTGGGGCCAACGTCCTGACTTTC. This sequence encodes CASSIRGRGGSGANVLTF.